The 9 T cell receptor beta chains reported below all come from one sample, sequenced in a study of cytomegalovirus exposure and HLA in healthy donors. Assay: immunoSEQ multiplex PCR; the TCRdb copy retains only in-frame clones and omits some. There are some 340,000 clones in the sample; roughly 90% occur only once, and approximately 1.2% lies in the top ten. Sample: PBMCs. These TCRs come from a woman between 25 and 40 years old in good health and CMV-seropositive.

This clone was detected a few times. The chain couples TRBV2 to TRBJ1-5, with TRBD1 identical over 8 bases. Trimming at V came to 6 bases and at J to 4 bases, leaving 8 bases not matched to a gene. This CDR3 spans 15 amino acids. Germline CDR1 reads SNHLY; CDR2 reads FYNNEI. CDR3 in amino acids: CASSSDRGHNQPQHF. The CDR3 DNA sequence: TGTGCCAGCAGCTCCGACAGGGGACATAATCAGCCCCAGCATTTT.

This clone was detected a few times. The V and J genes are TRBV19 and TRBJ2-7; D gene unclear. V was trimmed by 4 bases and J by 2 bases, leaving 6 bases between them. The CDR3 is 12 amino acids. Germline V gene data show CDR1 as LNHDA and CDR2 as SQIVND (reference sequence). In nucleotides, the CDR3 is TGTGCCAGTAGTAGTGGGGCCTACGAGCAGTACTTC. Translating gives CASSSGAYEQYF.

This chain joins TRBV4-1 and TRBJ2-7; D may be TRBD1 or TRBD2 (6 bases each). CDR1 is MGHRA and CDR2 is YSYEKL in the germline V gene. The CDR3 is made up of 15 amino acids. The V end was cut by 0 bases, the J end by 6 bases, with 15 bases between. The CDR3 region is CASSQDHGGPLEQYF. In DNA, the CDR3 is TGCGCCAGCAGCCAAGATCACGGGGGCCCGCTCGAGCAGTACTTC.

This clone showed up just a few times. Other nucleotide sequences from this sample produce the same CDR3. DNA for the CDR3: TGTGCCTGGAGTGTGTTGGATGGCTACACCTTC. This encodes CAWSVLDGYTF. The rearrangement joins TRBV30 to TRBJ1-2; D ambiguous. The CDR3 is 11 amino acids. The V gene lost 0 bases and the J gene lost 6 bases, with 5 bases spanning the gap. CDR1 and CDR2 from the germline V gene are GTSNPN and SVGIG (reference sequence).

Remarks on this clone: Other DNA sequences in the sample encode the same CDR3. The J gene is TRBJ2-7, the V gene TRBV2; perhaps TRBD1 as D (6 bases). Trimming removed 8 bases from V and 4 bases from J, with 6 bases in between. Per germline, CDR1 SNHLY and CDR2 FYNNEI. CDR3 length: 10 residues. The CDR3: CASQGYEQYF. The CDR3 DNA reads as TGTGCCAGCCAGGGGTACGAGCAGTACTTC.

This clone appeared a single time. This chain links TRBV7-3 with TRBJ2-1, with 8 bases that match TRBD1. Germline V gene sequence: CDR1 SGHTA, CDR2 FQGTGA. V trimming: 3 bases; J trimming: 8 bases; junction bases outside the gene matches: 9. The CDR3 has 15 residues. The CDR3, as DNA: TGTGCCAGCAGCTTGTCAGGGGGCAAGTTGGATGAGCAGTTCTTC. Translating gives CASSLSGGKLDEQFF.

The rearrangement links TRBV6-1 to TRBJ2-7, with 11 bases identical to TRBD2. The CDR3 length is 15 residues. Germline V gene sequence: CDR1 MNHNS, CDR2 SASEGT. V was clipped by 5 bases and J by 2 bases; unmatched bases: 5. The CDR3, as DNA: TGTGCCAGCAGTCTTACTAGCGGGAGACCCTACGAGCAGTACTTC. Protein: CASSLTSGRPYEQYF.

The chain carries TRBV2 and TRBJ2-7; weak D call: TRBD2 (5 bases). The germline V and J ends were trimmed by 3 bases and 6 bases, with 18 bases remaining between them. CDR3 length: 15 residues. Germline CDR1 and CDR2: SNHLY and FYNNEI. CDR3 loop: CASSEETGEYPEQYF. The CDR3 DNA follows: TGTGCCAGCAGTGAGGAAACCGGGGAGTACCCCGAGCAGTACTTC.

Points on this clone: Other DNA sequences in the sample encode the same CDR3. J is TRBJ1-3 and V is TRBV5-1, with D perhaps TRBD1 (6 bases). Per the germline V gene, CDR1 is SGHRS and CDR2 is YFSETQ. The CDR3 covers 13 residues. V dropped 0 bases and J dropped 7 bases, with 8 bases sitting between them. In DNA form, the CDR3 reads TGCGCCAGCAGCTTGGGGCAGGGGAACACCATATATTTT. Encoded protein: CASSLGQGNTIYF.